A single sample is the source of the 10 T cell receptor beta chains below, sequenced in a study of T cell repertoires in cytomegalovirus infection. TCRdb used MiXCR to reprocess the reads, holding one entry per CDR3 protein. The table shows some 700,000 distinct CDR3 sequences, with less than 40% occurring only once. Material: PBMCs. These receptors were taken from a human donor in good health (CMV status not recorded). Some clones in this sample may be carry-over from other donors' samples.

This chain links TRBV5-6 with TRBJ1-4; 7 nucleotides line up with TRBD1. The CDR3 has 14 residues. The V gene's germline CDR1 is SGHDT and CDR2 YYEEEE. The trim removed 5 bases at V and 7 bases at J, leaving 8 bases unmatched. For the CDR3, the DNA is TGTGCCAGCAGTCAGACAGGGCGGGCTGAAAAACTGTTTTTT. The encoded protein is CASSQTGRAEKLFF.

As to this clonotype: Germline and junction disagree at one end, which may indicate a read error. The chain joins TRBV7-6 to TRBJ2-5, with 8 positions matching TRBD2. The CDR3 loop spans 13 amino acids. Germline V gene lookup returns CDR1 SGHVS and CDR2 FNYEAQ. For the CDR3, the DNA is TGTGCCAGCATCTGCTACGGGAGGGAGACCCAGTACTTT. Translation gives CASICYGRETQYF.

This clonotype was counted only a few times. The rearrangement links TRBV7-2 to TRBJ2-7; 9 bases are shared with TRBD1. J lost 3 bases, V lost 2 bases, and 17 bases had no gene match. Germline V gives CDR1 SGHTA, CDR2 FQGNSA. The CDR3 sequence is 19 residues long. CDR3 region: CASSLFVLRDRVWGYEQYF. As DNA, the CDR3 is TGTGCCAGCAGCTTATTCGTCCTCCGGGACAGGGTTTGGGGCTACGAGCAGTACTTC.

In its sample, this clonotype was seen a few times. This chain uses TRBV6-5 with TRBJ2-3; TRBD2 aligns across 14 bases. The CDR3 spans 15 residues. Losses at the gene ends were 5 bases for V and 9 bases for J; bases not matched to a gene: 7. CDR1 and CDR2 from the germline V gene are MNHEY and SVGAGI. The CDR3 region is CASSARLAGGQTQYF. In DNA form, the CDR3 reads TGTGCCAGCAGTGCCCGACTAGCGGGGGGGCAGACGCAGTATTTT.

In this sample, this clonotype turned up many times. The chain has TRBV27 and TRBJ2-7; 11 bases are shared with TRBD1. The V gene end was trimmed by 6 bases and the J gene end by 5 bases; junction bases not matched to a gene: 3. The germline V gene has CDR1 MNHEY and CDR2 SMNVEV (reference sequence). CDR3 length: 13 residues. The CDR3 DNA sequence: TGTGCCAGCAGAGGACAGGGGGCCCACGAGCAGTACTTC. Amino acid sequence: CASRGQGAHEQYF.

This chain joins TRBV20-1 and TRBJ1-2; D gene unclear. With 2 bases removed from V and 3 bases from J, the gap between germline ends came to 7 bases. There are 12 residues in the CDR3. Per the germline V gene, CDR1 is DFQATT and CDR2 is SNEGSKA (reference sequence). The CDR3 bases are TGCAGTGCTAGACTGGTAGACTATGGCTACACCTTC. Its translation: CSARLVDYGYTF.

The rearrangement uses TRBV12-3 or TRBV12-4 and TRBJ2-6; 10 bases fit TRBD1. J gave up 6 bases and V 8 bases, and 13 bases lay outside the gene matches. The CDR3 consists of 17 residues. In DNA, the CDR3 is TGTGCCAGCTCCCCCGGGACAGGGGCCGGGGAGGCCAACGTCCTGACTTTC. It translates to CASSPGTGAGEANVLTF.

V usage is TRBV28 and J usage is TRBJ1-6, with 10 bases aligning to TRBD1. V was clipped by 6 bases and J by 4 bases; unmatched bases: 15. Germline lookup yields CDR1 MDHEN and CDR2 SYDVKM. This CDR3 region has 19 residues. For the CDR3, the DNA is TGTGCCAGCAGCCCACTAGGAGACAGGGGGCCTTTTTATAATTCACCCCTCCACTTT. Protein product: CASSPLGDRGPFYNSPLHF.

As to this clonotype: No conserved phenylalanine or tryptophan ends this CDR3, so it is likely a read error. The chain employs TRBV7-2 and TRBJ2-7, with TRBD2 identical over 12 bases. CDR1 is SGHTA, CDR2 FQGNSA, per germline. There are 16 residues in the CDR3. CDR3 in DNA: TGTGCCAGCAGCGTCCGGACTAGCGGGATCTTCTACGCGCAGTACTTG. Its translation is CASSVRTSGIFYAQYL.

This clonotype showed up just a few times. This chain connects TRBV28 to TRBJ2-3; the match to TRBD2 covers 13 bases. Germline CDR1 reads MDHEN; CDR2 reads SYDVKM. The CDR3 has 19 residues. The V gene end was trimmed by 7 bases and the J gene end by 5 bases; junction bases not matched to a gene: 18. The CDR3 sequence is CASTRGGITSGGARDTQYF. Here the CDR3 DNA reads TGTGCCAGCACCCGGGGGGGCATAACTAGCGGGGGGGCCCGAGATACGCAGTATTTT.